Listed below are T cell receptor beta chains from one sample, sequenced in a study of blood T cell repertoires in COVID-19. TCRdb keeps only in-frame clones here, not all; method: immunoSEQ multiplex PCR. The table has 170,000 or so clones, 70% to 90% seen once. Sequences were obtained from peripheral blood. The receptor set was obtained from a man aged 50 to 60 with active or convalescent COVID-19. Each CDR3 is given with its conserved first and last residue. D genes are given only for firm matches. The size field is filled for only some rows; it gives once, few, many or a size class.

abundance	d_gene	v_gene	j_gene	len	CDR3aa	CDR3nt
few	NA	TRBV28	TRBJ1-6	13	CASSDTLNSPLHF	TGTGCCAGCAGCGACACTCTGAATTCACCCCTCCACTTT
few	TRBD1	TRBV7-9	TRBJ2-5	15	CASSSSLRTGDGQYF	TGTGCCAGCAGCTCCTCCCTCCGGACAGGGGACGGCCAGTACTTC
few	TRBD1	TRBV9	TRBJ2-5	15	CASSVAGGPQETQYF	TGTGCCAGCAGCGTAGCAGGGGGCCCTCAAGAGACCCAGTACTTC
few	NA	TRBV12-5	TRBJ2-7	11	CASGTGYEQYF	TGTGCTAGTGGTACGGGCTACGAGCAGTACTTC
NA	TRBD1	TRBV3-1/TRBV3-2	TRBJ1-2	13	CASSQQQGGGYTF	TGTGCCAGCAGCCAACAACAGGGGGGTGGCTACACCTTC
once	NA	TRBV9	TRBJ2-3	15	CASSPSTRATDTQYF	TGTGCCAGCAGCCCCTCGACTCGAGCCACAGATACGCAGTATTTT
NA	TRBD1	TRBV19	TRBJ1-2	14	CASSQPGQDYGYTF	TGTGCCAGTTCTCAACCCGGACAGGACTATGGCTACACCTTC
NA	TRBD2	TRBV5-1	TRBJ2-7	16	CASSSPRTSGSYEQYF	TGCGCCAGCAGCTCACCTCGGACTAGCGGTTCCTACGAGCAGTACTTC
NA	NA	TRBV6-5	TRBJ1-1	14	CASSYRTMGSEAFF	TGTGCCAGCAGCTACAGGACTATGGGGTCTGAAGCTTTCTTT
NA	NA	TRBV19	TRBJ1-3	14	CASSIRRAGNTIYF	TGTGCCAGTAGTATTCGGAGAGCTGGAAACACCATATATTTT
NA	NA	TRBV4-3	TRBJ1-1	19	CASSQDLMVQGGLNTEAFF	TGCGCCAGCAGCCAAGATCTGATGGTTCAGGGTGGATTGAACACTGAAGCTTTCTTT
once	NA	TRBV9	TRBJ1-6	15	CASSPRTDFNSPLHF	TGTGCCAGCAGCCCCCGGACAGACTTTAATTCACCCCTCCACTTT
NA	NA	TRBV19	TRBJ2-7	14	CASSIAGSSYEQYF	TGTGCCAGTAGTATCGCCGGTAGCTCCTACGAGCAGTACTTC
NA	NA	TRBV6-5	TRBJ1-2	14	CASYRDGGNGGYTF	TGTGCCAGCTACCGGGACGGGGGAAACGGTGGCTACACCTTC
NA	TRBD1	TRBV24-1	TRBJ2-1	15	CATSAPGQKNNEQFF	TGTGCCACCAGTGCCCCGGGACAGAAAAACAATGAGCAGTTCTTC
NA	TRBD1	TRBV6-2/TRBV6-3	TRBJ2-4	15	CASSIHSQGANIQYF	TGTGCCAGCAGCATCCACTCACAGGGGGCGAACATTCAGTACTTC
NA	NA	TRBV7-8	TRBJ2-7	14	CASSSTSYPYEQYF	TGTGCCAGCAGCTCGACTAGTTACCCCTACGAGCAGTACTTC
once	TRBD2	TRBV2	TRBJ2-7	13	CASKGLAGGEQYF	TGTGCCAGCAAGGGACTAGCGGGAGGCGAGCAGTACTTC
NA	TRBD1	TRBV5-1	TRBJ2-3	16	CASSFALRGGSGTQYF	TGCGCCAGCAGTTTCGCTTTGCGAGGGGGCTCTGGTACGCAGTATTTT
NA	TRBD1	TRBV3-1/TRBV3-2	TRBJ1-2	14	CASSQLTGDSGYTF	TGTGCCAGCAGCCAATTAACAGGGGACAGCGGCTACACCTTC
few	NA	TRBV5-6	TRBJ1-6	14	CASSLSQGSSPLHF	TGTGCCAGCAGCTTGTCACAGGGTAGTTCACCCCTCCACTTT
NA	NA	TRBV28	TRBJ1-6	20	CASSLAGQIGASSYNSPLHF	TGTGCCAGCAGTTTGGCCGGACAGATAGGGGCAAGCTCCTATAATTCACCCCTCCACTTT
NA	TRBD2	TRBV6-5	TRBJ2-7	14	CASSSVAGGYEQYF	TGTGCCAGCAGTTCGGTCGCGGGGGGGTACGAGCAGTACTTC
NA	NA	TRBV20-1	TRBJ2-7	11	CSAAASYEQYF	TGCAGTGCGGCGGCGTCCTACGAGCAGTACTTC
NA	NA	TRBV6-5	TRBJ2-7	12	CASRNRVGEQYF	TGTGCCAGCAGAAACAGGGTGGGCGAGCAGTACTTC
once	NA	TRBV18	TRBJ1-4	13	CASSPGLNEKLFF	TGTGCCAGCTCACCGGGACTAAATGAAAAACTGTTTTTT
NA	TRBD1	TRBV28	TRBJ2-2	16	CASSSRGLPNTGELFF	TGTGCCAGCAGTTCCAGGGGGCTACCGAACACCGGGGAGCTGTTTTTT
NA	TRBD2	TRBV28	TRBJ2-5	16	CASSSGLAGRKETQYF	TGTGCCAGCAGTTCGGGACTAGCGGGGCGGAAAGAGACCCAGTACTTC